This entry lists 8 T cell receptor beta chains sequenced from one sample in a study of radiotherapy plus CTLA-4 blockade in lung cancer. The data were produced by immunoSEQ multiplex PCR, yet TCRdb's version contains in-frame clones alone and is incomplete. The data contain roughly 80,000 clones, under 80% of them seen just once; the ten biggest clones take up 3.5% to 4.5%. Sequencing used peripheral blood, obtained from a patient treated with radiotherapy plus ipilimumab. These receptor sequences come from a human donor with non-small cell lung cancer who had a partial response to radiotherapy plus ipilimumab. Some clones in this sample may be carry-over from other donors' samples.

CDR3 DNA: TGTGCCAGCAGCGGAGTGGCCCTGAACACCGGGGAGCTGTTTTTT. This codes for CASSGVALNTGELFF. The rearrangement links TRBV11-2 to TRBJ2-2; D is uncertain. This CDR3 has 15 residues. Germline CDR1 SGHAT, CDR2 FQNNGV. Trimming left V 5 bases short and J 1 base short, with 11 bases between.

The rearrangement uses TRBV27 and TRBJ2-2; the match to TRBD1 covers 10 bases. Trimming took 11 bases from V and 8 from J; bases not matched to a gene: 11. Per the germline V gene, CDR1 is MNHEY and CDR2 is SMNVEV (reference sequence). This CDR3 has 14 amino acids. The CDR3 coding sequence is TGTGCCGTCCGACAGGGGGCGGTCTATGGGGAGCTGTTTTTT. Its translation: CAVRQGAVYGELFF.

V and J are TRBV7-2 and TRBJ2-4; D is unresolved. Trimming stripped 1 base from V and 5 bases from J, with 15 bases between. The CDR3 is made up of 16 amino acids. Germline loops: CDR1 SGHTA, CDR2 FQGNSA. The CDR3 DNA sequence: TGTGCCAGCAGCTTAGGGTTAGGAGACGACCAAAACATTCAGTACTTC. Residues: CASSLGLGDDQNIQYF.

The CDR3 loop is CASSFAGVLGYEQYF. CDR3 DNA: TGTGCCAGCAGCTTTGCGGGGGTATTGGGCTACGAGCAGTACTTC. V gene TRBV7-2 combines with J gene TRBJ2-7; 7 bases align to TRBD2. Germline values: CDR1 SGHTA, CDR2 FQGNSA. CDR3 length: 15 amino acids. Losses at the gene ends were 3 bases for V and 3 bases for J; bases not matched to a gene: 8.

The rearrangement uses TRBV30 and TRBJ2-3, with D perhaps TRBD2 (5 bases). Trimming cost V 3 bases and J 2 bases, with 12 bases left between them. Germline V gene sequence: CDR1 GTSNPN, CDR2 SVGIG (reference sequence). CDR3 length: 14 amino acids. The CDR3 coding sequence is TGTGCCTGGAGGTCTAGCCCCTCCACAGATACGCAGTATTTT. Amino acids: CAWRSSPSTDTQYF.

This chain links TRBV6-5 with TRBJ2-5; 7 positions match TRBD1. The J call may be mistaken, given a closer DNA end match to TRBJ2-7. Germline CDR1 and CDR2: MNHEY and SVGAGI. The CDR3 sequence is 14 residues long. CDR3 bases: TGTGCCAGTATAGAGGGACAGCGAGCCTACGAGCAGTACTTC. Protein: CASIEGQRAYEQYF.

This clone was seen a few times. The V call is TRBV6-1, the J call TRBJ1-6; weak D call: TRBD1 (5 bases). Germline loops: CDR1 MNHNS, CDR2 SASEGT. V was trimmed by 1 base and J by 8 bases, leaving 9 bases between them. The CDR3 has 14 residues. The CDR3 sequence is CASSEVGHDSPLHF. In nucleotides, the CDR3 is TGTGCCAGCAGTGAAGTAGGACATGATTCACCCCTCCACTTT.

The gene calls are TRBV19 and TRBJ2-6; possible D gene TRBD2, 5 bases. This CDR3 is built from 15 residues. Trimming pared 7 bases from V and 4 bases from J, leaving 14 bases between. Germline V gives CDR1 LNHDA, CDR2 SQIVND (reference sequence). In DNA form, the CDR3 reads TGTGCCAGTAAGCTCCGGTGGAGGGGGGCCAACGTCCTGACTTTC. Encoded protein: CASKLRWRGANVLTF.